Presented here are 17 T cell receptor beta chains from one specimen sequenced in a study of cytomegalovirus exposure and HLA in healthy donors. Measured with immunoSEQ multiplex PCR; TCRdb has only the in-frame clones, and not every one. The table has 130,000 or so clones, over 85% seen once. Input material: PBMCs. The receptors originated from a woman between 18 and 29 years old in good health and CMV-seronegative.

The V gene is TRBV7-2, the J gene TRBJ1-1; possibly TRBD1 for D (5 bases). V was clipped by 1 base and J by 0 bases, with 9 bases between them. The CDR3 consists of 15 residues. Germline CDR1 and CDR2: SGHTA and FQGNSA. Here the CDR3 reads CASSLGAGMNTEAFF. In DNA, the CDR3 is TGTGCCAGCAGCTTAGGAGCAGGGATGAACACTGAAGCTTTCTTT. Full variable domain (missing parts from reference TRBV7-2 and TRBJ1-1): GAGVSQSPSNKVTEKGKDVELRCDPISGHTALYWYRQSLGQGLEFLIYFQGNSAPDKSGLPSDRFSAERTGGSVSTLTIQRTQQEDSAVYLCASSLGAGMNTEAFFGQGTRLTVV.

The chain recombines TRBV18 with TRBJ1-1, with 9 bases lining up with TRBD1. Germline assignment: CDR1 KGHSH and CDR2 LQKENI. The CDR3 contains 16 residues. J was trimmed by 3 bases and V by 6 bases; bases with no gene match: 11. The chain's CDR3 is CASSLTTGQGDTEAFF. CDR3 bases: TGTGCCAGCTCGCTAACGACGGGACAGGGAGACACTGAAGCTTTCTTT.

This clone was observed a single time. V and J are TRBV27 and TRBJ2-5, with a weak D call TRBD2 (5 bases). The germline gives CDR1 MNHEY, CDR2 SMNVEV (reference sequence). The CDR3 length is 15 residues. V was cut by 0 bases and J by 7 bases, with 15 bases left in between. CDR3 in DNA: TGTGCCAGCAGTTTATCAGGGAGTGGGAAGGGGACCCAGTACTTC. Its protein is CASSLSGSGKGTQYF.

The rearrangement joins TRBV4-3 to TRBJ2-3; TRBD1 matches at 9 bases. V shed 0 bases, J shed 3 bases, and the junction held 4 bases outside the gene matches. The CDR3 is made up of 16 amino acids. CDR1 is LGHNA and CDR2 is YSLEER in the germline V gene. This CDR3 reads CASSQDTGQGTDTQYF. In DNA form, the CDR3 reads TGCGCCAGCAGCCAAGATACGGGACAGGGAACAGATACGCAGTATTTT.

The rearrangement uses TRBV6-5 and TRBJ2-2; perhaps TRBD2 as D (6 bases). Trimming shortened V by 2 bases and J by 3 bases, and 7 bases separated the two germline ends. This CDR3 comprises 14 residues. Germline assignment: CDR1 MNHEY and CDR2 SVGAGI. CDR3 sequence: CASSYRGYTGELFF. DNA of the CDR3: TGTGCCAGCAGTTACCGGGGGTACACCGGGGAGCTGTTTTTT.

V gene TRBV4-1 combines with J gene TRBJ1-2; D not certain. V was cut by 1 base and J by 4 bases, with 7 bases left in between. Germline V gene sequence: CDR1 MGHRA, CDR2 YSYEKL. The CDR3 extends over 13 amino acids. In DNA form, the CDR3 reads TGCGCCAGCAGCCAAGGGGGAGGCTATGGCTACACCTTC. This encodes CASSQGGGYGYTF.

The V and J genes are TRBV7-8 and TRBJ2-1; the match to TRBD2 covers 7 bases. This CDR3 region has 16 residues. V gave up 1 base and J gave up 7 bases; unmatched junction bases: 10. Germline values: CDR1 SGHVS, CDR2 FQNEAQ. CDR3 protein: CASSLGGGGSSNEQFF. The CDR3 DNA is TGTGCCAGCAGCTTAGGTGGGGGGGGGAGTTCAAATGAGCAGTTCTTC. Supplemented by reference TRBV7-8 and TRBJ2-1, the full variable domain reads GAGVSQSPRYKVAKRGQDVALRCDPISGHVSLFWYQQALGQGPEFLTYFQNEAQLDKSGLPSDRFFAERPEGSVSTLKIQRTQQEDSAVYLCASSLGGGGSSNEQFFGPGTRLTVL.

This clone is a singleton in its sample. V gene TRBV9 combines with J gene TRBJ2-3; 7 positions agree with TRBD1. This CDR3 is built from 15 residues. The germline V gene has CDR1 SGDLS and CDR2 YYNGEE. V shed 4 bases and J 2 bases; nucleotides not matched to a gene: 7. Here the CDR3 DNA reads TGTGCCAGCAGCCTGGAAGGGACAGACACAGATACGCAGTATTTT. Translating gives CASSLEGTDTDTQYF.

The CDR3 is CASTRVSGPDTQYF. In DNA form, the CDR3 reads TGTGCCAGCACCCGCGTGTCAGGCCCAGATACGCAGTATTTT. The rearrangement uses TRBV28 and TRBJ2-3; D is unclear. V was trimmed by 7 bases and J by 4 bases, leaving 15 bases between them. The germline V gene encodes CDR1 MDHEN and CDR2 SYDVKM. The CDR3 contains 14 residues.

V and J are TRBV18 and TRBJ1-1; D is undetermined. This CDR3 is 14 amino acids long. Germline CDR1 reads KGHSH; CDR2 reads LQKENI. V dropped 3 bases and J dropped 8 bases, with 16 bases sitting between them. The CDR3 sequence: CASSPREWAEEAFF. CDR3 nucleotide sequence: TGTGCCAGCTCACCCCGTGAGTGGGCAGAAGAAGCTTTCTTT.

The chain joins TRBV4-1 to TRBJ1-1, with 9 bases matching TRBD1. Germline V gives CDR1 MGHRA, CDR2 YSYEKL. There are 16 residues in the CDR3. Losses at the gene ends were 2 bases for V and 1 base for J; bases not matched to a gene: 5. CDR3 in amino acids: CASSQIPGQGNTEAFF. CDR3 DNA: TGCGCCAGCAGCCAAATCCCGGGACAGGGGAACACTGAAGCTTTCTTT.

DNA for the CDR3: TGTGCCAGCAGCCCAATCGGACAGTACACAGATACGCAGTATTTT. This gives the protein CASSPIGQYTDTQYF. The chain links TRBV18 to TRBJ2-3; maybe TRBD1 (6 bases). Looked up from germline, CDR1 is KGHSH and CDR2 is LQKENI. Trimming shortened V by 8 bases and J by 2 bases, and 17 bases separated the two germline ends. The CDR3 is 15 residues long.

V and J are TRBV12-5 and TRBJ2-4, with D perhaps TRBD2 (5 bases). CDR3 length equals 16 residues. Trimming stripped 4 bases from V and 8 bases from J, with 21 bases between. Per germline, CDR1 LGHNT and CDR2 FRNRAP. The CDR3: CASGSSEGALFYIQYF. The CDR3, as DNA: TGTGCTAGTGGTTCCTCAGAGGGAGCCCTTTTCTACATTCAGTACTTC.

The genes are TRBV6-1 and TRBJ1-6, with unresolved D. The CDR3 runs to 16 residues. The V gene's germline CDR1 is MNHNS and CDR2 SASEGT. Trimming took off 2 bases at V and 4 bases at J, with 12 bases between the two ends. The CDR3 nucleotides read TGTGCCAGCAGTGAACCCCCCAGCGCTTATAATTCACCCCTCCACTTT. Translated: CASSEPPSAYNSPLHF.

This clone was counted only a few times. This sequence joins TRBV6-1 and TRBJ2-1; 10 nucleotides match TRBD1. The CDR3 covers 15 residues. J gave up 2 bases and V 5 bases, and 3 bases lay outside the gene matches. Per germline, CDR1 MNHNS and CDR2 SASEGT. CDR3 nucleotides: TGTGCCAGCAGTCGGGACAGGGGACCCTACAATGAGCAGTTCTTC. The encoded protein is CASSRDRGPYNEQFF.

The chain has TRBV29-1 and TRBJ1-1, with a tentative D call TRBD1 (5 bases). CDR3 length: 12 amino acids. The V end lost 5 bases, the J end lost 1 base, and 8 bases lay between the germline ends. From germline, CDR1 is SQVTM and CDR2 ANQGSEA. Written as DNA, the CDR3 is TGCAGCGTTTCTACAGGGAACACTGAAGCTTTCTTT. Translating it yields CSVSTGNTEAFF. Combining the CDR3 with reference TRBV29-1 and TRBJ1-1 gives the whole variable domain SAVISQKPSRDICQRGTSLTIQCQVDSQVTMMFWYRQQPGQSLTLIATANQGSEATYESGFVIDKFPISRPNLTFSTLTVSNMSPEDSSIYLCSVSTGNTEAFFGQGTRLTVV.

The chain employs TRBV11-2 and TRBJ1-6; 8 bases line up with TRBD1. CDR3 length: 17 amino acids. Germline trimming cut 4 bases from V and 7 bases from J; bases unmatched to any gene: 12. Germline V gives CDR1 SGHAT, CDR2 FQNNGV. The CDR3 sequence is CASSSQVVGTGNSPLHF. CDR3 DNA: TGTGCCAGCAGCTCTCAGGTGGTCGGGACAGGAAATTCACCCCTCCACTTT.